This T cell receptor (beta chain) was obtained from a study of blood T cells in healthy people across ages. The study, taken as a whole, reports: Whereas aged donors had fewer naive CD4+ cells, long-lived donors had more of them and higher diversity. A strong correlation was found between TCR beta diversity and the percentage of naive T cells. Researchers said unsorted PBMCs prevented a conclusive naive versus antigen-experienced comparison. Observed TCR beta diversity per million T cells went down as age went up. This fall followed a roughly linear course with age.

On this clonotype: Its antigen remains unidentified.

The second PCR ran 7 to 11 cycles with a sample-barcoded 5' primer and J-beta primers. TCRdb re-called the 5' RACE reads through MiXCR, storing one row per CDR3 protein. The sample holds 1,300,000 or so distinct CDR3 sequences; roughly 59% are singletons and the top ten take approximately 7%. Per the germline V gene, CDR1 is SGHAT and CDR2 is FQNNGV. The CDR3 length is 11 residues. Trimming removed 1 base from V and 10 bases from J; junction bases left unmatched: 0. This TCR was recovered from a man aged 18 to 29 in good health. The sample taken for sequencing was blood. This sequence joins TRBV11-2 and TRBJ1-1; 7 nucleotides line up with TRBD1. CDR3 sequence: CASSLGQGAFF. In DNA, the CDR3 is TGTGCCAGCAGCTTAGGACAGGGAGCTTTCTTT.